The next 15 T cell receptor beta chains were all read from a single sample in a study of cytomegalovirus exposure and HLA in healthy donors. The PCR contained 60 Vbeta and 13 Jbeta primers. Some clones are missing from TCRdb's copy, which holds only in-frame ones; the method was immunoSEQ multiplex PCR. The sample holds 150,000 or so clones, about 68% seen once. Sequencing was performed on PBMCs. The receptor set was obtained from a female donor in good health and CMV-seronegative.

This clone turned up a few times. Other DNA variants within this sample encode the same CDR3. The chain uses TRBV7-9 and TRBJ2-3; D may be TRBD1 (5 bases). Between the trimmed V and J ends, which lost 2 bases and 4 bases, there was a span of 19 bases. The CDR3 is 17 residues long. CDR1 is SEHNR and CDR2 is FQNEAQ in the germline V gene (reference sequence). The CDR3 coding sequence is TGTGCCAGCAGCTTAAGACAACAGGTAGTAATTGCAGATACGCAGTATTTT. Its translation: CASSLRQQVVIADTQYF.

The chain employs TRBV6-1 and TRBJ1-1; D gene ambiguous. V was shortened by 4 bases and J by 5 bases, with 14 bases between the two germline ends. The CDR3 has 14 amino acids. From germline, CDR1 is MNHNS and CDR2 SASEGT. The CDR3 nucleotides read TGTGCCAGCAGTGTGCCAGGAACGGAAACTGAAGCTTTCTTT. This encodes CASSVPGTETEAFF.

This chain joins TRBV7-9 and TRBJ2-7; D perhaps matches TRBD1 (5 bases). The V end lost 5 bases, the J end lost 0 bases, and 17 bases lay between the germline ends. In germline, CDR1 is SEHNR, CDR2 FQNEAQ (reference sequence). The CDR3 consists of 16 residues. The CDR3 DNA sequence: TGTGCCAGCAGCACCCGCGACAGCCACGGCTCCTACGAGCAGTACTTC. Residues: CASSTRDSHGSYEQYF.

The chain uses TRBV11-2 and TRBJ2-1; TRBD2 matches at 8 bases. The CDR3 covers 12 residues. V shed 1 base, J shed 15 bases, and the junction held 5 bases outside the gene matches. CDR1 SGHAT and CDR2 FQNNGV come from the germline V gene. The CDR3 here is CASSLGAGDPFF. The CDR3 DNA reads TGTGCCAGCAGCTTAGGAGCGGGGGATCCGTTCTTC.

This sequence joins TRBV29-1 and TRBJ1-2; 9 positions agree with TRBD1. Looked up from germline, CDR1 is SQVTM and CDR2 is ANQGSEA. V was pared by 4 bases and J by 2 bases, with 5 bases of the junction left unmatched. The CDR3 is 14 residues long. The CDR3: CSVVGDRANYGYTF. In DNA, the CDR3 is TGCAGCGTTGTAGGGGACAGGGCCAACTATGGCTACACCTTC.

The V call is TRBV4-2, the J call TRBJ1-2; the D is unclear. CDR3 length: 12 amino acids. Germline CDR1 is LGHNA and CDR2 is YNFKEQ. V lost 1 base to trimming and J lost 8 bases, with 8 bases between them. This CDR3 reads CASSQGNRGYTF. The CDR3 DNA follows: TGTGCCAGCAGCCAAGGTAATAGAGGCTACACCTTC.

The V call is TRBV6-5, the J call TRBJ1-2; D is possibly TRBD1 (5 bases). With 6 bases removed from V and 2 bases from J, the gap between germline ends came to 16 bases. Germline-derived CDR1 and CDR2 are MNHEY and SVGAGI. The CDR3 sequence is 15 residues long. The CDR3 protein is CASSLDSRRNYGYTF. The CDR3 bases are TGTGCCAGCAGCTTAGACAGCCGCCGAAACTATGGCTACACCTTC.

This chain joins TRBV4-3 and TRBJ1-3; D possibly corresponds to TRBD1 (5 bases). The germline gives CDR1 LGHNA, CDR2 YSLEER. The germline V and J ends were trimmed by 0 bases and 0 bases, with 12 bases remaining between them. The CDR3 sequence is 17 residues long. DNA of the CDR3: TGCGCCAGCAGCCAAGATTTGGGGGGGAGCTCTGGAAACACCATATATTTT. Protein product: CASSQDLGGSSGNTIYF.

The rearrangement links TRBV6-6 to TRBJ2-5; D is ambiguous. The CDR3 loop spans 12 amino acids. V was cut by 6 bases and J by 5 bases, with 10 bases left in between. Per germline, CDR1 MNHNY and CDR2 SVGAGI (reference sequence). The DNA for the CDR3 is TGTGCCAGCAGCCCTAGACGGGAGACCCAGTACTTC. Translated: CASSPRRETQYF.

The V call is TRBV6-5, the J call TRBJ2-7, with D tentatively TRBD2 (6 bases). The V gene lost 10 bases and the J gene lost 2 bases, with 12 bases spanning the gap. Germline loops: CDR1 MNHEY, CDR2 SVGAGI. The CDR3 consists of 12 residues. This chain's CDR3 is CATIAVPYEQYF. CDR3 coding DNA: TGTGCCACCATAGCGGTACCCTACGAGCAGTACTTC.

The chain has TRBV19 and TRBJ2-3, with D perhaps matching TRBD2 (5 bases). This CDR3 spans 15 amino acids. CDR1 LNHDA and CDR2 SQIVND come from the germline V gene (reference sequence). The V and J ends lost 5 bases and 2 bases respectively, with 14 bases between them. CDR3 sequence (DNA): TGTGCCAGTAGTCAGGCGGCGGGCCTCACAGATACGCAGTATTTT. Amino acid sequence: CASSQAAGLTDTQYF. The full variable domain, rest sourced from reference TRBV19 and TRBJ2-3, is DGGITQSPKYLFRKEGQNVTLSCEQNLNHDAMYWYRQDPGQGLRLIYYSQIVNDFQKGDIAEGYSVSREKKESFPLTVTSAQKNPTAFYLCASSQAAGLTDTQYFGPGTRLTVL.

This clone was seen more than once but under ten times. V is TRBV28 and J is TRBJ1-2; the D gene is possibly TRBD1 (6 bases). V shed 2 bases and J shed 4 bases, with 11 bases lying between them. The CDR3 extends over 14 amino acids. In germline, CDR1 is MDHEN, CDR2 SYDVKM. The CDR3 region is CASSLPGQTYGYTF. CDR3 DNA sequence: TGTGCCAGCAGTTTACCCGGACAGACCTATGGCTACACCTTC.

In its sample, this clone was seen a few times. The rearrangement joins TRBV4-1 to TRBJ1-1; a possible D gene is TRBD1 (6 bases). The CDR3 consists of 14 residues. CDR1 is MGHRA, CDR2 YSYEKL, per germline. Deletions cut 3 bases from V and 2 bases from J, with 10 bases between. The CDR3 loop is CASSQIGGNTEAFF. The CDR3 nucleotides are TGCGCCAGCAGCCAGATAGGGGGTAACACTGAAGCTTTCTTT.

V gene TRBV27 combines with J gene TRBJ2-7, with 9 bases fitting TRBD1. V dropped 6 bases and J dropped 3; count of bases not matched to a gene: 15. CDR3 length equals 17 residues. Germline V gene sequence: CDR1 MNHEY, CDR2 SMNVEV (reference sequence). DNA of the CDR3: TGTGCCAGCAGAGGCCGGGACAGGGTAGGGAGTGGCTACGAGCAGTACTTC. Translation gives CASRGRDRVGSGYEQYF.

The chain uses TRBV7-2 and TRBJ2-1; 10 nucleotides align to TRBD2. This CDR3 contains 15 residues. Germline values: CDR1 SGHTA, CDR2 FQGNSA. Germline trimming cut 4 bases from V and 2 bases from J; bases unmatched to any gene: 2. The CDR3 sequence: CASSSSGGAYNEQFF. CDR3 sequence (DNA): TGTGCCAGCAGCTCTAGCGGGGGCGCCTACAATGAGCAGTTCTTC.